A selection of T cell receptor beta chains follows, all from one sample in a study of T cells in Graves' hyperthyroidism and ophthalmopathy. TCRdb itself ran the multiplex PCR reads through MiXCR, one entry per CDR3 protein. The sample contains fewer than 650,000 distinct CDR3 sequences, around 14% of which appear only once. The sequenced sample was blood. The receptors here all came from a woman younger than 45 with Graves' hyperthyroidism that later progressed to Graves' ophthalmopathy. Both conserved end residues are part of each CDR3. A D gene is named only where the DNA matches it firmly. Some rows have no size entry. The others give once, few or many, or a class for an expanded clone.

clone size,D gene,J gene,V gene,CDR3 length,CDR3 protein,CDR3 DNA
many,-,TRBJ1-1,TRBV28,13,CASSLGAGSDPFF,TGTGCCAGCAGTTTAGGGGCAGGTTCTGATCCTTTCTTT
many,-,TRBJ2-7,TRBV5-6,14,CASSLSGLRGEQYF,TGTGCCAGCAGCTTGAGTGGACTACGAGGGGAGCAGTACTTC
many,-,TRBJ1-6,TRBV28,15,CASSLSRAWNSPLHF,TGTGCCAGCAGTTTATCCAGGGCTTGGAATTCACCCCTCCACTTT
-,TRBD1,TRBJ2-7,TRBV28,16,CASSLYTGAFSYEQYF,TGTGCCAGCAGCCTTTACACAGGGGCCTTCTCCTACGAGCAGTACTTC
few,-,TRBJ2-7,TRBV27,13,CASSSRGQPGLYF,TGTGCCAGCAGTTCGCGAGGACAGCCCGGGCTGTACTTC
many,-,TRBJ2-1,TRBV7-7,16,CASSPSSVLPYNEQFF,TGTGCTAGCAGCCCATCTAGCGTTTTACCCTACAATGAGCAGTTCTTC
many,TRBD2,TRBJ2-2,TRBV9,17,CASSDPRAGKNTGELFF,TGTGCCAGCAGTGATCCTCGAGCGGGAAAGAACACCGGGGAGCTGTTTTTT
few,-,TRBJ1-3,TRBV28,14,CASSSAGSGNTIYF,TGTGCCAGCAGTTCAGCAGGCTCTGGAAACACCATATATTTT
many,-,TRBJ1-2,TRBV4-1,14,CASSQTGRNYGYTF,TGCGCCAGCAGCCAGACGGGACGCAACTATGGCTACACCTTC
few,TRBD2,TRBJ2-3,TRBV10-3,14,CAISKLAGTDTQYF,TGTGCCATCAGTAAACTAGCGGGGACAGATACGCAGTATTTT
-,-,TRBJ1-2,TRBV29-1,13,CSVEVSGARGYTF,TGCAGCGTTGAAGTTTCAGGGGCTCGTGGCTACACCTTC
many,-,TRBJ1-1,TRBV2,12,CASSIESPEAFF,TGTGCCAGCAGTATCGAGAGCCCTGAAGCTTTCTTT
-,TRBD2,TRBJ2-7,TRBV4-3,14,CASSQGTRADEQYF,TGCGCCAGCAGCCAAGGGACTAGAGCGGACGAGCAGTACTTC
many,-,TRBJ2-3,TRBV7-2,15,CASGDWAAGRDTQYF,TGTGCCAGCGGCGATTGGGCTGCAGGGAGGGATACGCAGTATTTT
-,TRBD1,TRBJ2-3,TRBV5-1,15,CASSPGTGFFDTQYF,TGCGCCAGCAGCCCCGGGACAGGGTTTTTTGATACGCAGTATTTT
few,-,TRBJ2-2,TRBV20-1,13,CSARVVNTGELFF,TGCAGTGCTAGGGTCGTGAACACCGGGGAGCTGTTTTTT
many,-,TRBJ1-4,TRBV20-1,13,CSAMGGSNEKLFF,TGCAGTGCTATGGGTGGATCTAATGAAAAACTGTTTTTT